The TCR beta chain described here comes from a study of blood T cell repertoires in COVID-19. Overall study: Acute-phase and convalescent COVID-19 samples originated in the United States, Italy and Spain.

The method was immunoSEQ multiplex PCR; TCRdb's version includes in-frame clones alone and lacks a portion of them. The sample contains 180,000 or so clones, roughly 80% of which appear only once. Individuals aged about 18 to 100 years were recruited from about two dozen US areas. Those designated as exposed participants met a COVID-19 case within 2 weeks before study entry. V trimming: 5 bases; J trimming: 5 bases; junction bases outside the gene matches: 6. Germline CDR1 is SGHTA and CDR2 is FQGTGA. The CDR3 consists of 16 residues. The sequenced material came from PBMCs or T cells enriched from blood (not recorded which). The TCR was taken from a man between 60 and 75 years old who had been exposed to COVID-19. V is TRBV7-3 and J is TRBJ2-2; TRBD2 aligns across 12 bases. The CDR3 loop reads CASSTELAGGTGELFF. CDR3 nucleotides: TGTGCCAGCAGCACCGAACTAGCGGGAGGAACCGGGGAGCTGTTTTTT.